Listed below are T cell receptor beta chains from one sample, sequenced in a study of yellow fever vaccine responses in identical twins. TCRdb reprocessed the RT-PCR reads via MiXCR and lists one record per CDR3 protein. The sample has more than 15,000 distinct CDR3 sequences; around 70% are singletons. The material sequenced was T cells from blood (PBMCs), unsorted or a sorted subset (not recorded which), taken before or after yellow fever vaccination (not recorded which). These receptor sequences come from a woman under 30 who received the yellow fever vaccine. The conserved cysteine and the conserved F or W are not part of the CDR3 here. D genes are given only for firm matches.

cdr3_length: 11
d_call: .
v_call: TRBV20-1
j_call: TRBJ1-2
cdr3_aa: SARATAVAGYT

cdr3_length: 13
d_call: TRBD2
v_call: TRBV28
j_call: TRBJ2-2
cdr3_aa: ASIVGSGENGELF

cdr3_length: 11
d_call: .
v_call: TRBV19
j_call: TRBJ2-5
cdr3_aa: ASSIFGEETQY

cdr3_length: 13
d_call: .
v_call: TRBV5-1
j_call: TRBJ2-1
cdr3_aa: ASTLAGDLSNEQF

cdr3_length: 9
d_call: TRBD1
v_call: TRBV12-3/TRBV12-4
j_call: TRBJ1-1
cdr3_aa: ASSHRGQAF

cdr3_length: 10
d_call: .
v_call: TRBV11-3
j_call: TRBJ2-1
cdr3_aa: ASSAGGGEQF

cdr3_length: 12
d_call: .
v_call: TRBV4-1
j_call: TRBJ2-4
cdr3_aa: ASSQPRGKNIQY

cdr3_length: 11
d_call: .
v_call: TRBV5-1
j_call: TRBJ2-4
cdr3_aa: ASSLGGTDIQY

cdr3_length: 12
d_call: .
v_call: TRBV12-3/TRBV12-4
j_call: TRBJ1-1
cdr3_aa: ASRTPVVSTEAF

cdr3_length: 10
d_call: .
v_call: TRBV5-1
j_call: TRBJ2-1
cdr3_aa: ASSLAAQEQF

cdr3_length: 10
d_call: TRBD2
v_call: TRBV25-1
j_call: TRBJ2-3
cdr3_aa: ASSEGGTRQY

cdr3_length: 10
d_call: .
v_call: TRBV6-1
j_call: TRBJ2-1
cdr3_aa: ASGAGYNEQF

cdr3_length: 9
d_call: .
v_call: TRBV29-1
j_call: TRBJ2-1
cdr3_aa: SVVFDNEQF

cdr3_length: 15
d_call: .
v_call: TRBV10-3
j_call: TRBJ1-2
cdr3_aa: AISESTLGTLNYGYT

cdr3_length: 16
d_call: .
v_call: TRBV3-1
j_call: TRBJ2-7
cdr3_aa: ASSQVVGEHPAPYEQY

cdr3_length: 14
d_call: TRBD2
v_call: TRBV18
j_call: TRBJ2-3
cdr3_aa: ASSKPGLGSTDTQY

cdr3_length: 11
d_call: .
v_call: TRBV9
j_call: TRBJ2-5
cdr3_aa: ASSSDREETQY

cdr3_length: 13
d_call: TRBD2
v_call: TRBV9
j_call: TRBJ2-1
cdr3_aa: ASSALAGGRDEQF